This T cell receptor (beta chain) was sequenced during a study of response to subunit inactivated influenza vaccine. The CDR3 has 14 amino acids. Trimming cost V 2 bases and J 5 bases, with 12 bases left between them. TCRdb re-analysed the RT-PCR reads in MiXCR, keeping a single row per CDR3 protein. Among about 190,000 distinct CDR3 sequences, roughly 14% were seen once, and the ten largest hold about 26%. This clonotype has more than one count but fewer than ten. This TCR derives from a man aged 50-59 years who received an inactivated influenza vaccine. J is TRBJ1-2 and V is TRBV12-3 or TRBV12-4; possibly TRBD1 for D (5 bases). Material: CD8+ T cells sorted from PBMCs, obtained less than 6 days after vaccination. CDR3 loop: CASSLSRTTYGYTF. The CDR3 DNA reads TGTGCCAGCAGTTTATCGCGGACAACTTATGGCTACACCTTC.